These 15 T cell receptor beta chains were all obtained from the same sample, sequenced in a study of brain T cells in children with intractable seizures. Repertoires were generated with immunoSEQ multiplex PCR, while TCRdb's copy carries only in-frame clones and drops some. The sample lists just under 65,000 clones; 90% to 96% were seen once. This material consisted of peripheral blood, taken at surgery. The receptors come from a boy under three years old with focal cortical dysplasia and intractable seizures.

V usage is TRBV7-8 and J usage is TRBJ1-5; unclear D gene. This CDR3 has 15 residues. Germline CDR1 SGHVS, CDR2 FQNEAQ. V was clipped by 5 bases and J by 3 bases, with 14 bases between them. CDR3 in amino acids: CASSPLLRANQPQHF. The CDR3 bases are TGTGCCAGCAGCCCGCTCCTAAGGGCCAATCAGCCCCAGCATTTT.

The rearrangement links TRBV10-3 to TRBJ2-5; the match to TRBD1 covers 10 bases. The CDR3 contains 17 residues. The V gene's germline CDR1 is ENHRY and CDR2 SYGVKD. The V gene end was trimmed by 3 bases and the J gene end by 5 bases; junction bases not matched to a gene: 12. For the CDR3, the DNA is TGTGCCATCAGTGACCCCCCGGCGACAGGGGGCGGGGAGACCCAGTACTTC. Its translation is CAISDPPATGGGETQYF.

The CDR3 protein is CASSLGLAGVIPYEQYF. The CDR3 nucleotides read TGTGCCAGCAGCTTGGGACTAGCGGGAGTAATCCCCTACGAGCAGTACTTC. This rearrangement joins TRBV3-1 (or the pseudogene TRBV3-2) to TRBJ2-7; TRBD2 matches 14 bases. The CDR3 runs to 17 residues. Germline V gene lookup returns CDR1 LGHDT and CDR2 YNNKEL (reference sequence). Trimming cost V 5 bases and J 2 bases; bases outside gene matches: 8.

The gene calls are TRBV10-3 and TRBJ1-2; D might be TRBD1 (6 bases). CDR3 size: 13 residues. Germline assignment: CDR1 ENHRY and CDR2 SYGVKD. Trimming took off 7 bases at V and 8 bases at J, with 17 bases between the two ends. This CDR3 is CAINAGAQGGYTF. CDR3 nucleotides: TGTGCCATCAACGCAGGGGCCCAGGGGGGCTACACCTTC.

J is TRBJ2-1 and V is TRBV19, with TRBD2 matching over 9 bases. CDR1 is LNHDA and CDR2 is SQIVND in the germline V gene (reference sequence). This CDR3 region has 15 residues. V shed 6 bases and J 0 bases; nucleotides not matched to a gene: 3. The chain's CDR3 is CASRAGGSSYNEQFF. CDR3 DNA: TGTGCCAGTAGGGCGGGGGGGAGCTCCTACAATGAGCAGTTCTTC.

The rearrangement links TRBV28 to TRBJ2-1, with TRBD1 matching over 7 bases. V lost 2 bases, J lost 7 bases, and 8 bases stayed unmatched. This CDR3 is built from 15 residues. The V gene's germline CDR1 is MDHEN and CDR2 SYDVKM. This CDR3 reads CASSLQGVRGNEQFF. Here the CDR3 DNA reads TGTGCCAGCAGTTTACAGGGGGTACGAGGGAATGAGCAGTTCTTC. Variable domain in full (rest from reference TRBV28 and TRBJ2-1): DVKVTQSSRYLVKRTGEKVFLECVQDMDHENMFWYRQDPGLGLRLIYFSYDVKMKEKGDIPEGYSVSREKKERFSLILESASTNQTSMYLCASSLQGVRGNEQFFGPGTRLTVL.

V gene TRBV19 combines with J gene TRBJ2-3, with 10 bases lining up with TRBD2. The V and J ends lost 4 bases and 0 bases, in that order; junction bases with no gene match: 4. This CDR3 is 16 amino acids long. Germline-derived CDR1 and CDR2 are LNHDA and SQIVND (reference sequence). This CDR3 reads CASSTLLAGSTDTQYF. The CDR3 DNA reads TGTGCCAGTAGTACCTTACTAGCGGGGAGCACAGATACGCAGTATTTT. Variable domain in full (rest from reference TRBV19 and TRBJ2-3): DGGITQSPKYLFRKEGQNVTLSCEQNLNHDAMYWYRQDPGQGLRLIYYSQIVNDFQKGDIAEGYSVSREKKESFPLTVTSAQKNPTAFYLCASSTLLAGSTDTQYFGPGTRLTVL.

The rearrangement uses TRBV2 and TRBJ1-5, with a weak D call TRBD1 (5 bases). The CDR3 extends over 15 amino acids. V was clipped by 3 bases and J by 7 bases, with 16 bases between them. CDR1 is SNHLY, CDR2 FYNNEI, per germline. The chain's CDR3 is CASSEVRGVGQPQHF. CDR3 bases: TGTGCCAGCAGTGAGGTTCGGGGGGTGGGACAGCCCCAGCATTTT.

This rearrangement joins TRBV7-2 to TRBJ2-7; 9 bases agree with TRBD2. This CDR3 has 14 residues. CDR1 and CDR2 from the germline V gene are SGHTA and FQGNSA. J lost 3 bases, V lost 5 bases, and 5 bases had no gene match. The CDR3 bases are TGTGCCAGCAGCCCGCTAGCGGGGCACTACGAGCAGTACTTC. It encodes CASSPLAGHYEQYF.

The gene calls are TRBV5-1 and TRBJ2-3; 11 bases line up with TRBD2. Germline V lookup: CDR1 SGHRS, CDR2 YFSETQ. Losses at the gene ends were 0 bases for V and 3 bases for J; bases not matched to a gene: 6. CDR3 size: 17 residues. DNA of the CDR3: TGCGCCAGCAGCTTGGCTTTAGCGGGGGGGCATACAGATACGCAGTATTTT. The encoded protein is CASSLALAGGHTDTQYF.

The CDR3 nucleotides are TGTGCCATCAGTGAGTCTGGGGCGGGGGACACAGATACGCAGTATTTT. Translating gives CAISESGAGDTDTQYF. The rearrangement joins TRBV10-3 to TRBJ2-3, with TRBD2 matching 7 bases. The CDR3 has 16 amino acids. Germline CDR1 reads ENHRY; CDR2 reads SYGVKD. The ends lost 0 bases at V and 2 bases at J; junction bases unmatched: 5.

The chain employs TRBV5-6 and TRBJ1-1; D is unresolved. Trimming left V 4 bases short and J 3 bases short, with 4 bases between. CDR3 length: 11 amino acids. Germline values: CDR1 SGHDT, CDR2 YYEEEE. The CDR3 DNA reads TGTGCCAGCAGCCTGGACACTGAAGCTTTCTTT. This codes for CASSLDTEAFF.

This rearrangement joins TRBV30 to TRBJ1-6; D is perhaps TRBD1 (6 bases). Germline V gene lookup returns CDR1 GTSNPN and CDR2 SVGIG (reference sequence). Trimming removed 0 bases at V and 7 bases at J, with 16 bases between. The CDR3 spans 16 residues. CDR3 protein: CAWSVPSQGLNSPLHF. In DNA form, the CDR3 reads TGTGCCTGGAGTGTACCTTCCCAGGGGCTAAATTCACCCCTCCACTTT.

This rearrangement joins TRBV6-5 to TRBJ1-1; no firm D call. Germline V CDR1 and CDR2: MNHEY, SVGAGI. The CDR3 consists of 12 residues. V was clipped by 6 bases and J by 8 bases, with 13 bases between them. The CDR3 reads CASSPIREEAFF. CDR3 DNA: TGTGCCAGCAGCCCCATCCGGGAGGAAGCTTTCTTT.

The chain recombines TRBV5-1 with TRBJ1-2; D perhaps matches TRBD1 (6 bases). The CDR3 has 13 residues. In germline, CDR1 is SGHRS, CDR2 YFSETQ. Trimming took 5 bases from V and 4 from J, leaving 12 bases between them. CDR3 nucleotides: TGCGCCAGCAGACTGGACAGCGTCTATGGCTACACCTTC. The encoded protein is CASRLDSVYGYTF.